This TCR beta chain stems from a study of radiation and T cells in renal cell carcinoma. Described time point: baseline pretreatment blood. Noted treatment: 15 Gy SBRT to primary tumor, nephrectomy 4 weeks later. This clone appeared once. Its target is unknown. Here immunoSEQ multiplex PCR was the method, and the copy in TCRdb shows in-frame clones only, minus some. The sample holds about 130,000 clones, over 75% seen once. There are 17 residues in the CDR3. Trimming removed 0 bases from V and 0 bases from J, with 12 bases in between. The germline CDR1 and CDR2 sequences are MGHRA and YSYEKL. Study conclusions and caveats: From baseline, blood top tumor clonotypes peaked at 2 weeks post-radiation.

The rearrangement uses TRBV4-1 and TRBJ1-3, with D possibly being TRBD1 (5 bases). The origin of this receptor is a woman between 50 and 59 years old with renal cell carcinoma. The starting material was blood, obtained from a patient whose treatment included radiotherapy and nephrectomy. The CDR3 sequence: CASSQDPGRGSGNTIYF. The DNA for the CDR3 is TGCGCCAGCAGCCAAGATCCTGGGAGGGGCTCTGGAAACACCATATATTTT.